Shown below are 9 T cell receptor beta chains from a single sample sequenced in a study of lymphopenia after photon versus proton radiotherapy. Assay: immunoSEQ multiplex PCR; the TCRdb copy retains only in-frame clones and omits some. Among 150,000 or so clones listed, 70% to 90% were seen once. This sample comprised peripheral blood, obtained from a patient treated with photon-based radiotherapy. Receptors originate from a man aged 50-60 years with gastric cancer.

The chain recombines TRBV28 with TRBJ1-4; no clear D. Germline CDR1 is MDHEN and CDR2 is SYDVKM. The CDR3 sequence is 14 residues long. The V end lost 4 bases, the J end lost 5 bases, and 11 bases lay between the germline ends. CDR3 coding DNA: TGTGCCAGCAGTTCGACATATGGGAATGAAAAACTGTTTTTT. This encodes CASSSTYGNEKLFF.

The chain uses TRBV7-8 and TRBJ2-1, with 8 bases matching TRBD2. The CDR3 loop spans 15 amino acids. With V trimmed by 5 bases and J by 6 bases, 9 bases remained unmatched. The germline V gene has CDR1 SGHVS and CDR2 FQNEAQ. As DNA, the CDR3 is TGTGCCAGCAGCCCACGCCCGGGACTAGGCAATGAGCAGTTCTTC. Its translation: CASSPRPGLGNEQFF.

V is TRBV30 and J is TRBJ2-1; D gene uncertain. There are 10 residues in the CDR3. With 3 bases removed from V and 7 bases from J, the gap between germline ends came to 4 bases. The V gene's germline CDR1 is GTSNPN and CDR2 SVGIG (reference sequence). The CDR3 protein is CAWSWNEQFF. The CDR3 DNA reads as TGTGCCTGGAGCTGGAATGAGCAGTTCTTC.

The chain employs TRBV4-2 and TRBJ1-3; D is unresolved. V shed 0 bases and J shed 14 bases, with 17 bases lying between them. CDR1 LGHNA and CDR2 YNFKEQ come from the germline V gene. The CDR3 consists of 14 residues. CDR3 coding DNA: TGTGCCAGCAGCCAAGAATTGGGCCTCTCAACTTTATATTTT. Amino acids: CASSQELGLSTLYF.

CDR3: CASRGLAADTQYF. The CDR3 coding sequence is TGTGCCAGCAGGGGACTAGCGGCAGATACGCAGTATTTT. J is TRBJ2-3 and V is TRBV2; 11 positions agree with TRBD2. Unmatched junction bases numbered 0, after V lost 6 bases and J lost 4 bases. This CDR3 region has 13 residues. Germline V gene lookup returns CDR1 SNHLY and CDR2 FYNNEI.

The CDR3 sequence: CATSREGNYEQYF. The CDR3 DNA sequence: TGTGCCACCAGCAGGGAGGGGAACTACGAGCAGTACTTC. The V call is TRBV15, the J call TRBJ2-7; D perhaps matches TRBD2 (6 bases). Trimming shortened V by 3 bases and J by 3 bases, and 9 bases separated the two germline ends. Per germline, CDR1 LNHNV and CDR2 YYDKDF (reference sequence). This CDR3 region has 13 residues.

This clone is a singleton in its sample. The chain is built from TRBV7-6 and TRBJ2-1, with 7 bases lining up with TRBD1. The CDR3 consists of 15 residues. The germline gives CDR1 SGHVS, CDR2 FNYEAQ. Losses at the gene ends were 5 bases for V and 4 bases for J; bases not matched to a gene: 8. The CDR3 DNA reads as TGTGCCAGCAGCCCCGGGACAGACAGATACAATGAGCAGTTCTTC. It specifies CASSPGTDRYNEQFF.

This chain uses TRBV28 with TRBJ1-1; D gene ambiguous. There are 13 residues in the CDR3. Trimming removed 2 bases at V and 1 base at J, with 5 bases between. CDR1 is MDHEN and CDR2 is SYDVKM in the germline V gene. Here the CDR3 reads CASSLGENTEAFF. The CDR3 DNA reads TGTGCCAGCAGTTTAGGGGAGAACACTGAAGCTTTCTTT. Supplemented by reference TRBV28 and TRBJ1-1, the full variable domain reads DVKVTQSSRYLVKRTGEKVFLECVQDMDHENMFWYRQDPGLGLRLIYFSYDVKMKEKGDIPEGYSVSREKKERFSLILESASTNQTSMYLCASSLGENTEAFFGQGTRLTVV.

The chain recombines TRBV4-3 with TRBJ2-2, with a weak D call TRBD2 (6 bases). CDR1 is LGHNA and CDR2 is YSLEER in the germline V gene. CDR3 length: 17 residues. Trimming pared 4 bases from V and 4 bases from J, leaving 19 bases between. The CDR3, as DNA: TGCGCCAGCAGCCTTGGCCCTGTGTTGGGGGGCACCGGGGAGCTGTTTTTT. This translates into CASSLGPVLGGTGELFF.